This entry is about one T cell receptor (beta chain). This entry comes from a study of blood T cell repertoires in COVID-19. Turning to the study itself: Nucleic acid was either cDNA or gDNA, and it came from T cells, B-cell-depleted T cells, or PBMCs.

Profiled with immunoSEQ multiplex PCR; TCRdb holds only in-frame clones, not every one. The repertoire holds nearly 100,000 clones, roughly 83% seen once, with approximately 15% in the top ten. The CDR3 totals 15 residues. Germline V gives CDR1 LNHDA, CDR2 SQIVND (reference sequence). Trimming removed 7 bases from V and 3 bases from J, with 18 bases in between. Material: peripheral blood. This receptor was obtained from a woman aged 60 to 75 with acute or convalescent COVID-19. The rearrangement joins TRBV19 to TRBJ1-2, with D possibly TRBD1 on 6 matching bases. The CDR3 loop is CASTPEGVGYYGYTF. For the CDR3, the DNA is TGTGCCAGTACCCCTGAGGGGGTTGGATACTATGGCTACACCTTC.